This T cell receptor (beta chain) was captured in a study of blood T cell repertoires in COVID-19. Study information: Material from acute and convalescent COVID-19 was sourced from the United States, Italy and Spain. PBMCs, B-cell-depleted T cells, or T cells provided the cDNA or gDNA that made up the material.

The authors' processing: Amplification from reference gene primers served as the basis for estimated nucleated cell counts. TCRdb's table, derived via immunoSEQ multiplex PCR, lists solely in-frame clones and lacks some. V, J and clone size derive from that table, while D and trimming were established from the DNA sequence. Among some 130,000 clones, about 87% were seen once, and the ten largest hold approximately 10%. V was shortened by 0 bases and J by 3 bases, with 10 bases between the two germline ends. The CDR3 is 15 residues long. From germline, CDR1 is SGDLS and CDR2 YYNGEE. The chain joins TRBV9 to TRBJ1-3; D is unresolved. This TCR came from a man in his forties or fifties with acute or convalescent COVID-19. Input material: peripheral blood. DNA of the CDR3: TGTGCCAGCAGCGTAGGGTCGAGAGTTGGAAACACCATATATTTT. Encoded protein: CASSVGSRVGNTIYF.